The rows below give T cell receptor beta chains drawn from one sample of a study of T cell responses to AZD1222 COVID-19 vaccine. The assay was immunoSEQ multiplex PCR, and TCRdb's table has in-frame clones only and misses some. The sample holds about 150,000 clones, 90% seen once. Source: peripheral blood, taken 28 days after the second AZD1222 dose. These receptors were obtained from an adult who received the AZD1222 COVID-19 vaccine. CDR3s leave out the opening cysteine and the closing phenylalanine or tryptophan. Each record gives: V gene, J gene, CDR3 protein.

TRBV29-1	TRBJ1-3	SVAQGNTIY
TRBV5-1	TRBJ1-4	ASSLADGGTNEKLF
TRBV6-1	TRBJ1-1	ASSDRGRGETEAF
TRBV28	TRBJ1-4	ASSFGTGVEKLF
TRBV12-3/TRBV12-4	TRBJ2-2	ASSLRLTGELF
TRBV19	TRBJ2-7	ASSAGVAYEQY
TRBV2	TRBJ2-1	ASSLRQGGNEQF
TRBV7-9	TRBJ2-1	ASSPTGSSSYNEQF
TRBV10-3	TRBJ1-3	AISDPVVSGGNTIY
TRBV7-6	TRBJ2-7	ASSLGTGGEQY
TRBV24-1	TRBJ2-5	ATGPGLAEETQY
TRBV9	TRBJ2-5	ASSVALGKETQY
TRBV10-2	TRBJ2-5	ASRSTTTRTSGTETQY
TRBV29-1	TRBJ2-3	STTKDTQY
TRBV14	TRBJ1-2	ASSHVNRGSSNYGYT
TRBV24-1	TRBJ2-5	ATSDVGLAADQETQY
TRBV18	TRBJ2-2	ASSPRAGNTGELF
TRBV30	TRBJ1-2	AWSPPSAVNYGYT
TRBV7-6	TRBJ2-7	ASSLAATSGPSYEQY
TRBV10-3	TRBJ1-4	AISLTGTGEKLF